The rows below give T cell receptor beta chains drawn from one sample of a study of blood T cells in healthy people across ages. TCRdb reprocessed the 5' RACE reads via MiXCR and lists one record per CDR3 protein. This sample yields approximately 670,000 distinct CDR3 sequences, of which approximately 40% are seen a single time; 25% to 35% belongs to the top ten. The sequenced sample consisted of blood. The receptors come from a man of 80 years or more in good health. Each CDR3 is given without its conserved first and last residue.

TRBJ2-2,TRBV29-1,SVAADVNTGELF
TRBJ1-1,TRBV20-1,SAPPGRNTEAF
TRBJ2-5,TRBV20-1,SAPGLLQETQY
TRBJ2-1,TRBV28,ASSQTGRAETQF
TRBJ2-3,TRBV4-3,ASSQGQGGDTQY
TRBJ2-5,TRBV9,ASSRRPGQETQY
TRBJ2-7,TRBV20-1,SARDGRAGRIYEQY
TRBJ1-2,TRBV5-1,ASSQEGEGGYT
TRBJ2-7,TRBV20-1,SARKREGPGEQY
TRBJ1-6,TRBV12-3/TRBV12-4,ASSLGTENSPLH
TRBJ1-5,TRBV7-2,ASSIEGGDNQPQH
TRBJ2-1,TRBV5-1,ASSFGGEHNEQF
TRBJ2-7,TRBV2,ASSGQAPYEQY
TRBJ2-1,TRBV6-2/TRBV6-3,ASSKSGVSYNEQF
TRBJ2-1,TRBV29-1,SVEAGGVGNEQF
TRBJ2-5,TRBV5-1,ASSLGDNPLEETQY
TRBJ1-4,TRBV7-9,ASSLGRGGTNEKLF
TRBJ2-1,TRBV7-2,ASSLRQGYNEQF
TRBJ2-7,TRBV20-1,SAGSTRGQGYEQY
TRBJ1-6,TRBV20-1,SARDSQSPLH
TRBJ1-2,TRBV2,ARKVGGGGYT
TRBJ2-6,TRBV5-5,ASSLIMEEANVLT
TRBJ2-1,TRBV5-1,ASSGGLAENEQF
TRBJ2-1,TRBV27,ATAVPSQGAFSGNEQF